Below, 18 T cell receptor beta chains from the same sample are listed, as sequenced in a study of blood T cell repertoires in COVID-19. Assay: immunoSEQ multiplex PCR; the TCRdb copy retains only in-frame clones and omits some. Of some 31,000 clones in the sample, roughly 80% were seen once. The sequencing sample was made of peripheral blood. The receptors come from a man in his 70s with COVID-19, enrolled during active disease.

J is TRBJ1-1 and V is TRBV28; no clear D gene. The germline V gene encodes CDR1 MDHEN and CDR2 SYDVKM. The V and J ends lost 4 bases and 0 bases respectively, with 6 bases between them. This CDR3 is built from 13 residues. CDR3 DNA sequence: TGTGCCAGCAGTTCCTACTTGAACACTGAAGCTTTCTTT. This gives the protein CASSSYLNTEAFF.

V is TRBV28 and J is TRBJ2-2; perhaps TRBD2 as D (5 bases). With 5 bases removed from V and 4 bases from J, the gap between germline ends came to 14 bases. CDR1 and CDR2 from the germline V gene are MDHEN and SYDVKM. CDR3 size: 15 residues. As DNA, the CDR3 is TGTGCCAGCAGTCTCGAGACTGGACTCACCGGGGAGCTGTTTTTT. It translates to CASSLETGLTGELFF.

DNA for the CDR3: TGCGCCACCTCCCCAGCTCCAGGGGGAGAAGCTTTCTTT. Translation gives CATSPAPGGEAFF. V and J are TRBV5-1 and TRBJ1-1; TRBD1 matches 7 bases. From germline, CDR1 is SGHRS and CDR2 YFSETQ. This CDR3 region has 13 residues. After removal of 9 bases from V and 8 bases from J, the junction contained 13 bases not matched to a gene.

The J gene is TRBJ1-1, the V gene TRBV7-2, with D unclear. Germline CDR1 is SGHTA and CDR2 is FQGNSA. Trimming removed 0 bases from V and 0 bases from J, with 5 bases in between. The CDR3 is 14 residues long. In DNA, the CDR3 is TGTGCCAGCAGCTTAGCCTCGTTGAACACTGAAGCTTTCTTT. As protein: CASSLASLNTEAFF.

V is TRBV4-3 and J is TRBJ1-2; D is ambiguous. Between the trimmed V and J ends, which lost 4 bases and 0 bases, there was a span of 18 bases. Germline V lookup: CDR1 LGHNA, CDR2 YSLEER. This CDR3 has 17 residues. CDR3 DNA: TGCGCCAGCAGCCCGCAATCACTACAAGCCTCTAACTATGGCTACACCTTC. Translated: CASSPQSLQASNYGYTF.

This rearrangement joins TRBV18 to TRBJ1-1, with a weak D call TRBD1 (6 bases). This CDR3 region has 18 residues. Trimming stripped 1 base from V and 1 base from J, with 19 bases between. Germline-derived CDR1 and CDR2 are KGHSH and LQKENI. CDR3 sequence: CASSPLRGNPKTNTEAFF. CDR3 DNA sequence: TGTGCCAGCTCACCACTCAGGGGAAATCCGAAAACGAACACTGAAGCTTTCTTT.

The chain has TRBV6-6 and TRBJ1-2; 8 nucleotides align to TRBD1. CDR1 is MNHNY and CDR2 is SVGAGI in the germline V gene (reference sequence). The CDR3 runs to 15 residues. The ends lost 8 bases at V and 5 bases at J; junction bases unmatched: 13. CDR3 nucleotide sequence: TGTGCCAGCCACGGGACAGGCGACAGTCTTTATGGCTACACCTTC. This translates into CASHGTGDSLYGYTF.

The CDR3 loop is CASSSNRGGGNEQFF. CDR3 sequence (DNA): TGTGCCAGCAGCTCCAACAGGGGAGGTGGGAATGAGCAGTTCTTC. This chain uses TRBV11-3 with TRBJ2-1, with a possible D match to TRBD1 (7 bases). The CDR3 contains 15 residues. Per germline, CDR1 SGHNT and CDR2 YENEEA. V lost 4 bases and J lost 7, with 17 bases in between.

The V gene is TRBV19, the J gene TRBJ1-2; D ambiguous. The CDR3 runs to 14 residues. In germline, CDR1 is LNHDA, CDR2 SQIVND (reference sequence). Deletions cut 3 bases from V and 8 bases from J, with 16 bases between. This chain's CDR3 is CASSMGSEPGGYTF. The CDR3, as DNA: TGTGCCAGTAGTATGGGGAGCGAACCGGGGGGCTACACCTTC.

The V and J genes are TRBV5-5 and TRBJ1-3; D ambiguous. V dropped 4 bases and J dropped 0 bases, with 11 bases sitting between them. The CDR3 runs to 15 residues. Germline CDR1 reads SGHKS; CDR2 reads YYEKEE (reference sequence). CDR3 loop: CASSPHTDSGNTIYF. The DNA for the CDR3 is TGTGCCAGCAGCCCACACACAGACTCTGGAAACACCATATATTTT.

This chain connects TRBV3-1 (or the pseudogene TRBV3-2) to TRBJ2-3; tentative D call: TRBD2 (7 bases). Germline lookup yields CDR1 LGHDT and CDR2 YNNKEL (reference sequence). Trimming stripped 4 bases from V and 0 bases from J, with 17 bases between. The CDR3 runs 17 residues. DNA for the CDR3: TGTGCCAGCAGCCCTGCCAGAGGGAGGGGGAGCACAGATACGCAGTATTTT. Protein product: CASSPARGRGSTDTQYF.

The rearrangement uses TRBV12-3 or TRBV12-4 and TRBJ2-7, with TRBD1 identical over 7 bases. The ends lost 7 bases at V and 3 bases at J; junction bases unmatched: 6. This CDR3 spans 13 amino acids. The CDR3 DNA reads as TGTGCCAGCACAAGGGCAGGGGGCTACGAGCAGTACTTC. Translated: CASTRAGGYEQYF.

This sequence joins TRBV6-2 or TRBV6-3 and TRBJ2-5, with D uncertain. V was trimmed by 4 bases and J by 0 bases, leaving 6 bases between them. CDR1 is MNHEY, CDR2 SVGEGT, per germline. The length of the CDR3 is 13 residues. Here the CDR3 DNA reads TGTGCCAGCAGTTTACGGTACCAAGAGACCCAGTACTTC. It is translated as CASSLRYQETQYF.

In DNA form, the CDR3 reads TGTGCCAGCAGTTACTCGATTCAGGGGGGTTCGCAACCCTACGAGCAGTACTTC. Translated: CASSYSIQGGSQPYEQYF. This sequence joins TRBV6-2 or TRBV6-3 and TRBJ2-7, with a possible D match to TRBD1 (7 bases). The CDR3 covers 18 residues. Germline CDR1 MNHEY, CDR2 SVGEGT. The V end lost 0 bases, the J end lost 2 bases, and 20 bases lay between the germline ends.

This chain joins TRBV27 and TRBJ2-5; D is perhaps TRBD2 (5 bases). The CDR3 spans 13 residues. Germline V lookup: CDR1 MNHEY, CDR2 SMNVEV (reference sequence). The V and J ends lost 5 bases and 5 bases respectively, with 12 bases between them. As DNA, the CDR3 is TGTGCCAGCAGTCCGACTATGCTGGAGACCCAGTACTTC. It codes for CASSPTMLETQYF.

This clone occurred a few times. This rearrangement joins TRBV28 to TRBJ1-1, with D possibly TRBD1 on 5 matching bases. The CDR3 sequence is 13 residues long. Deletions cut 2 bases from V and 7 bases from J, with 11 bases between. Germline CDR1 MDHEN, CDR2 SYDVKM. The CDR3 here is CASSLRRTGEAFF. The CDR3 nucleotides are TGTGCCAGCAGTTTAAGGCGAACAGGTGAAGCTTTCTTT.

The CDR3 nucleotides read TGTGCCAGCAGCTCCTCGGGGGGAGTCACAGATACGCAGTATTTT. Translating it yields CASSSSGGVTDTQYF. The chain uses TRBV7-3 and TRBJ2-3; 7 bases line up with TRBD2. This CDR3 contains 15 residues. V lost 4 bases and J lost 2; bases outside the gene matches: 6. The germline V gene has CDR1 SGHTA and CDR2 FQGTGA.

By share, this clone counts as medium-sized. This chain connects TRBV28 to TRBJ1-1, with TRBD1 as a possible D gene (6 bases). This CDR3 spans 17 amino acids. V was trimmed by 3 bases and J by 5 bases, leaving 22 bases between them. Germline V gene sequence: CDR1 MDHEN, CDR2 SYDVKM. This CDR3 is CASSLIIASGGATEAFF. The CDR3, as DNA: TGTGCCAGCAGTTTGATCATCGCCTCGGGGGGCGCAACTGAAGCTTTCTTT.